Shown below are 29 T cell receptor beta chains from a single sample sequenced in a study of identical twins. TCRdb redid the calling of the 5' RACE reads with MiXCR, one entry per CDR3 protein. Of some 500,000 distinct CDR3 sequences listed, around 14% are singletons. These data were also reused for a study on yellow fever vaccine responses in identical twins.

Sequencing was performed on CD4+ T cells sorted from blood. The receptors were gathered from a woman aged 18-29 years in good health.

The chain combines TRBV5-1 with TRBJ2-3, with TRBD1 as a possible D gene (6 bases). Looked up from germline, CDR1 is SGHRS and CDR2 is YFSETQ. V was clipped by 4 bases and J by 5 bases, with 20 bases between them. This CDR3 comprises 16 residues. The CDR3 nucleotides read TGCGCCAGCAGCCTGGGGGCCTCTGGGGCAAAAGATACGCAGTATTTT. It encodes CASSLGASGAKDTQYF.

The rearrangement joins TRBV5-1 to TRBJ2-7; 7 bases match TRBD2. The germline V gene has CDR1 SGHRS and CDR2 YFSETQ. The CDR3 runs 14 residues. V trimming: 0 bases; J trimming: 3 bases; junction bases outside the gene matches: 3. DNA of the CDR3: TGCGCCAGCAGCTTGGAAGGGGACTACTACGAGCAGTACTTC. Translating gives CASSLEGDYYEQYF.

This clonotype was counted only a few times. The J gene is TRBJ2-5, the V gene TRBV28; 7 nucleotides align to TRBD2. The CDR3 extends over 16 amino acids. Trimming at V came to 4 bases and at J to 4 bases, leaving 12 bases not matched to a gene. Germline CDR1 and CDR2: MDHEN and SYDVKM. CDR3 region: CASSSPVGGGRETQYF. In DNA, the CDR3 is TGTGCCAGCAGTTCCCCAGTGGGCGGGGGTAGAGAGACCCAGTACTTC.

This clonotype has only a few counts. The chain is built from TRBV12-3 or TRBV12-4 and TRBJ2-7; 9 bases map to TRBD2. CDR3 length: 14 amino acids. V lost 1 base and J lost 7; bases outside the gene matches: 5. CDR3 DNA: TGTGCCAGCAGTTTAGGCGGGAGGGTTAAAGAGCAGTACTTC. Translated, it gives CASSLGGRVKEQYF.

This chain connects TRBV10-1 to TRBJ2-7, with TRBD1 matching over 8 bases. The CDR3 contains 14 residues. Germline lookup yields CDR1 WNHNN and CDR2 SYGVQD (reference sequence). V lost 4 bases, J lost 2 bases, and 4 bases stayed unmatched. CDR3 protein: CASSATGVTYEQYF. The CDR3 region has the DNA TGCGCCAGCAGTGCGACAGGGGTAACCTACGAGCAGTACTTC.

This chain joins TRBV3-1 and TRBJ1-2; TRBD1 aligns across 8 bases. V dropped 4 bases and J dropped 2; count of bases not matched to a gene: 9. The CDR3 length is 16 residues. The germline gives CDR1 LGHDT, CDR2 YNNKEL (reference sequence). The CDR3, as DNA: TGTGCCAGCAGCCCCAAAGCAGGACAGGGCAACTATGGCTACACCTTC. Translating it yields CASSPKAGQGNYGYTF.

This clonotype occurred many times. V is TRBV29-1 and J is TRBJ2-7; D is perhaps TRBD1 (5 bases). Per germline, CDR1 SQVTM and CDR2 ANQGSEA. This CDR3 spans 13 amino acids. V lost 4 bases to trimming and J lost 2 bases, with 12 bases between them. The CDR3 DNA sequence: TGCAGCGTTGGCATCCCAGGGCCCTACGAGCAGTACTTC. Amino acid sequence: CSVGIPGPYEQYF.

This clonotype was counted a few times. The chain uses TRBV28 and TRBJ2-3; tentative D call: TRBD2 (5 bases). The CDR3 loop spans 15 amino acids. Germline-derived CDR1 and CDR2 are MDHEN and SYDVKM. Trimming took off 5 bases at V and 4 bases at J, with 16 bases between the two ends. The CDR3, as DNA: TGTGCCAGCAGTCCTCCCCGGGGTAGCCCAGATACGCAGTATTTT. Encoded protein: CASSPPRGSPDTQYF.

The chain links TRBV6-2 or TRBV6-3 to TRBJ1-2, with D hard to call. The V end was cut by 6 bases, the J end by 4 bases, with 12 bases between. Germline V lookup: CDR1 MNHEY, CDR2 SVGEGT. There are 13 residues in the CDR3. The CDR3 spells CASSPTKIYGYTF. The CDR3, as DNA: TGTGCCAGCAGCCCGACTAAGATCTATGGCTACACCTTC.

This chain connects TRBV20-1 to TRBJ2-5; D may be TRBD2 (6 bases). The CDR3 has 13 amino acids. V shed 6 bases and J shed 7 bases, with 18 bases lying between them. Germline lookup yields CDR1 DFQATT and CDR2 SNEGSKA (reference sequence). Written as DNA, the CDR3 is TGCAGTGCCCGGGACCGGACCGGGGGGACCCAGTACTTC. Residues: CSARDRTGGTQYF.

V and J are TRBV5-4 and TRBJ2-7; 7 bases are shared with TRBD1. Germline lookup yields CDR1 SGHNT and CDR2 YYREEE (reference sequence). With V trimmed by 4 bases and J by 3 bases, 7 bases remained unmatched. This CDR3 has 14 amino acids. CDR3 coding DNA: TGTGCCAGCAGCAGACAGGGTCTGAACTACGAGCAGTACTTC. This codes for CASSRQGLNYEQYF.

The chain couples TRBV29-1 to TRBJ2-3; TRBD1 agrees at 7 bases. In germline, CDR1 is SQVTM, CDR2 ANQGSEA. This CDR3 is built from 14 residues. V was clipped by 2 bases and J by 5 bases; unmatched bases: 7. CDR3 nucleotide sequence: TGCAGCGTTGAAAAGCCACAGGGGCGAGATACGCAGTATTTT. Protein sequence: CSVEKPQGRDTQYF.

This clonotype was seen a handful of times. V is TRBV6-5 and J is TRBJ2-2; D unclear. Germline V gene data show CDR1 as MNHEY and CDR2 as SVGAGI. The CDR3 has 13 amino acids. V gave up 0 bases and J gave up 7 bases, with 6 bases separating them. The CDR3 region is CASSYSTNGELFF. CDR3 in DNA: TGTGCCAGCAGTTACTCGACAAACGGGGAGCTGTTTTTT.

This clonotype was seen more than once but under ten times. J is TRBJ2-7 and V is TRBV4-3, with 10 positions matching TRBD2. The germline CDR1 and CDR2 sequences are LGHNA and YSLEER. This CDR3 has 16 amino acids. V was pared by 3 bases and J by 7 bases, with 12 bases of the junction left unmatched. The CDR3 protein is CASSQTRLAGAREQYF. The DNA of the CDR3 is TGCGCCAGCAGCCAGACGAGGCTAGCGGGAGCAAGAGAGCAGTACTTC.

This clonotype has a handful of counts. The chain has TRBV20-1 and TRBJ2-7; perhaps TRBD2 as D (6 bases). V was clipped by 3 bases and J by 7 bases, with 25 bases between them. Germline V CDR1 and CDR2: DFQATT, SNEGSKA (reference sequence). The CDR3 sequence is 16 residues long. CDR3 in amino acids: CSASEGPGPGVKEQYF. The CDR3 DNA is TGCAGTGCTAGCGAAGGACCGGGACCGGGGGTGAAGGAGCAGTACTTC.

The table lists this clonotype with a few counts. This sequence joins TRBV28 and TRBJ2-1; D gene unclear. The germline CDR1 and CDR2 sequences are MDHEN and SYDVKM. CDR3 length equals 12 residues. Trimming removed 5 bases from V and 7 bases from J, with 9 bases in between. The CDR3 region has the DNA TGTGCCAGCAGTCCAAGGCGGAATGAGCAGTTCTTC. Its translation is CASSPRRNEQFF.

This clonotype occurred many times. The chain carries TRBV7-2 and TRBJ1-2, with D unresolved. The CDR3 is 14 residues long. Germline V lookup: CDR1 SGHTA, CDR2 FQGNSA. V gave up 1 base and J gave up 8 bases, with 14 bases separating them. As DNA, the CDR3 is TGTGCCAGCAGCTTAGAGGCGGCAGGTCGGGGCTACACCTTC. Amino acids: CASSLEAAGRGYTF.

This clonotype was seen more than once but under ten times. The chain recombines TRBV2 with TRBJ1-2; no clear D gene. The V end was cut by 6 bases, the J end by 3 bases, with 17 bases between. The CDR3 is 15 residues long. Germline values: CDR1 SNHLY, CDR2 FYNNEI. The CDR3 loop reads CASRASVRVDYGYTF. CDR3 nucleotides: TGTGCCAGCAGGGCCTCGGTCCGGGTGGACTATGGCTACACCTTC.

A few counts support this clonotype. This chain links TRBV29-1 with TRBJ2-6; D may be TRBD1 or TRBD2 (5 bases each). Germline assignment: CDR1 SQVTM and CDR2 ANQGSEA. Trimming stripped 5 bases from V and 2 bases from J, with 7 bases between. The length of the CDR3 is 13 residues. As DNA, the CDR3 is TGCAGCGTTTTGGGGGCTGGGGCCAACGTCCTGACTTTC. This sequence encodes CSVLGAGANVLTF.

This clonotype was picked up one time. The chain links TRBV6-1 to TRBJ2-7; 8 bases line up with TRBD1. The V gene end was trimmed by 6 bases and the J gene end by 3 bases; junction bases not matched to a gene: 22. Germline V lookup: CDR1 MNHNS, CDR2 SASEGT. This CDR3 is built from 19 residues. This CDR3 reads CASSAGQGKSRHRRYEQYF. CDR3 in DNA: TGTGCCAGCAGCGCCGGACAGGGAAAATCTAGACACCGCCGCTACGAGCAGTACTTC.

The chain combines TRBV7-3 with TRBJ2-1, with D perhaps TRBD2 (5 bases). Germline V gene sequence: CDR1 SGHTA, CDR2 FQGTGA. The CDR3 is 18 residues long. The ends were cut back, 5 bases at V and 2 bases at J, with 22 bases in the middle. CDR3: CASSPAAGHQSPYNEQFF. The CDR3 DNA sequence: TGTGCCAGCAGCCCTGCGGCGGGCCACCAATCACCCTACAATGAGCAGTTCTTC.

This clonotype has just a few counts. This chain connects TRBV7-2 to TRBJ2-7; 8 bases fit TRBD2. Germline V gene sequence: CDR1 SGHTA, CDR2 FQGNSA. With 1 base clipped from V and 2 bases from J, the junction kept 4 bases outside the gene matches. The CDR3 spans 15 residues. The CDR3 loop reads CASSLDAGGPYEQYF. For the CDR3, the DNA is TGTGCCAGCAGCTTAGATGCGGGGGGACCCTACGAGCAGTACTTC.

This clonotype came up many times. This chain uses TRBV29-1 with TRBJ2-2; weak D call: TRBD1 (5 bases). The V gene's germline CDR1 is SQVTM and CDR2 ANQGSEA. V was trimmed by 3 bases and J by 2 bases, leaving 7 bases between them. The CDR3 length is 13 residues. The CDR3 is CSVDTGNTGELFF. CDR3 nucleotides: TGCAGCGTTGATACAGGAAACACCGGGGAGCTGTTTTTT.

This clonotype was seen at least ten times. V gene TRBV7-2 combines with J gene TRBJ2-5, with D perhaps matching TRBD1 (6 bases). The V gene lost 7 bases and the J gene lost 2 bases, with 20 bases spanning the gap. CDR1 is SGHTA, CDR2 FQGNSA, per germline. This CDR3 contains 16 residues. CDR3 protein: CASNKKGGTTQETQYF. The DNA of the CDR3 is TGTGCCAGCAACAAGAAAGGGGGTACGACGCAAGAGACCCAGTACTTC.

This clonotype was picked up many times. The chain combines TRBV7-2 with TRBJ1-6; D is unclear. The CDR3 length is 17 residues. In germline, CDR1 is SGHTA, CDR2 FQGNSA. The V and J ends lost 3 bases and 0 bases respectively, with 12 bases between them. The CDR3 sequence: CASSFLSGGSYNSPLHF. The CDR3 bases are TGTGCCAGCAGCTTTTTGAGTGGAGGCTCCTATAATTCACCCCTCCACTTT.

This clonotype was found many times. The CDR3 spells CASSQDTTGRGLPFF. DNA for the CDR3: TGCGCCAGCAGCCAAGACACCACCGGACGGGGGTTGCCGTTCTTC. The rearrangement joins TRBV4-1 to TRBJ2-1, with D maybe TRBD2 (6 bases). CDR1 is MGHRA, CDR2 YSYEKL, per germline. The CDR3 totals 15 residues. V lost 0 bases, J lost 15 bases, and 21 bases lay in between.

This clonotype was detected a few times. The chain recombines TRBV5-5 with TRBJ2-7; D not resolved. V was shortened by 3 bases and J by 0 bases, with 7 bases between the two germline ends. The CDR3 contains 13 residues. CDR1 is SGHKS and CDR2 is YYEKEE in the germline V gene (reference sequence). CDR3 DNA sequence: TGTGCCAGCAGCTGGTATACCTCCTACGAGCAGTACTTC. It is translated as CASSWYTSYEQYF.

This clonotype was observed a handful of times. The chain couples TRBV5-1 to TRBJ2-7, with D perhaps matching TRBD1 (5 bases). The CDR3 sequence is 14 residues long. V was pared by 1 base and J by 3 bases, with 11 bases between. CDR1 and CDR2 (germline): SGHRS, YFSETQ. The CDR3 region is CASSLQGSLYEQYF. In DNA form, the CDR3 reads TGCGCCAGCAGCTTGCAGGGATCGCTCTACGAGCAGTACTTC.

In this sample, this clonotype turned up a few times. The chain uses TRBV29-1 and TRBJ2-7; weak D call: TRBD2 (5 bases). With 4 bases removed from V and 1 base from J, the gap between germline ends came to 11 bases. Germline V gives CDR1 SQVTM, CDR2 ANQGSEA. The CDR3 loop spans 13 amino acids. The CDR3 bases are TGCAGCGTTGTGGCGGGTGGATCCTACGAGCAGTACTTC. Amino acid sequence: CSVVAGGSYEQYF.